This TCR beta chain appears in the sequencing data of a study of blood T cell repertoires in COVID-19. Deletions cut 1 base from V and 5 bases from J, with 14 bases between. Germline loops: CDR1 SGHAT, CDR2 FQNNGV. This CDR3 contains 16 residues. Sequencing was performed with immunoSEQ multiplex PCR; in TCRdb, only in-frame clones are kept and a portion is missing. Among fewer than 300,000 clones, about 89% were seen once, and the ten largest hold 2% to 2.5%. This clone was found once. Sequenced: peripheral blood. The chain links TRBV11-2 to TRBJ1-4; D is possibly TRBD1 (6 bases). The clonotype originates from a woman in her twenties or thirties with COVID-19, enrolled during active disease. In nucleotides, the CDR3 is TGTGCCAGCAGCTTAGTACCGACAGGACGAAATGAAAAACTGTTTTTT. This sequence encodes CASSLVPTGRNEKLFF. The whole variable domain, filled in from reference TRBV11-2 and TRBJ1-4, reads EAGVAQSPRYKIIEKRQSVAFWCNPISGHATLYWYQQILGQGPKLLIQFQNNGVVDDSQLPKDRFSAERLKGVDSTLKIQPAKLEDSAVYLCASSLVPTGRNEKLFFGSGTQLSVL.